The T cell receptor (beta chain) described here comes from a study of OX40 agonist ivuxolimab in advanced cancers. Study-level background: Mean age approximately 66 years, range about 23 to 80; roughly 82% male.

The assay was immunoSEQ multiplex PCR, and TCRdb's table has in-frame clones only and misses some. The table includes tens of thousands of clones, about 89% detected once. Trimming left V 3 bases short and J 0 bases short, with 8 bases between. CDR1 is SGHAT, CDR2 FQNNGV, per germline. The CDR3 spans 14 residues. The receptor comes from an adult with an advanced solid tumor such as melanoma, head and neck, liver or kidney cancer. The V call is TRBV11-2, the J call TRBJ1-1, with D uncertain. Specimen: CD4+ or CD8+ T cells sorted from blood, collected in a trial of the OX40 agonist ivuxolimab. The CDR3 DNA is TGTGCCAGCAGCTTCGGCAGATTGAACACTGAAGCTTTCTTT. Translated: CASSFGRLNTEAFF. Supplemented by reference TRBV11-2 and TRBJ1-1, the full variable domain reads EAGVAQSPRYKIIEKRQSVAFWCNPISGHATLYWYQQILGQGPKLLIQFQNNGVVDDSQLPKDRFSAERLKGVDSTLKIQPAKLEDSAVYLCASSFGRLNTEAFFGQGTRLTVV.